These 9 T cell receptor beta chains were sequenced from one sample in a study of T cell responses to AZD1222 COVID-19 vaccine. The table came from immunoSEQ multiplex PCR; TCRdb's copy has only in-frame clones and leaves some out. The data contain about 170,000 clones, just over 90% of them singletons. The sequencing here drew on peripheral blood, taken on day 0 of AZD1222 vaccination. Receptors originate from an adult in good health.

On this clone itself: Distinct nucleotide sequences in the sample also encode this CDR3. This chain uses TRBV19 with TRBJ1-2, with 7 nucleotides matching TRBD1. The CDR3 runs to 13 residues. The V gene's germline CDR1 is LNHDA and CDR2 SQIVND (reference sequence). V was clipped by 8 bases and J by 2 bases; unmatched bases: 5. The CDR3 DNA reads TGTGCCAGTTCCCCAGGGGGGAACTATGGCTACACCTTC. Translation gives CASSPGGNYGYTF.

This clone turned up a few times. The CDR3 sequence is CASSPTGLSYEQYF. The CDR3 DNA reads TGTGCCAGCAGCCCGACGGGACTGAGCTACGAGCAGTACTTC. The chain joins TRBV5-4 to TRBJ2-7, with D perhaps TRBD2 (6 bases). Trimming removed 4 bases at V and 3 bases at J, with 14 bases between. CDR1 and CDR2 from the germline V gene are SGHNT and YYREEE (reference sequence). This CDR3 has 14 residues.

The chain carries TRBV5-1 and TRBJ1-3; D possibly corresponds to TRBD1 (5 bases). V lost 4 bases and J 5 bases, leaving 13 bases between the germline ends. CDR3 length equals 14 residues. Germline-derived CDR1 and CDR2 are SGHRS and YFSETQ. For the CDR3, the DNA is TGCGCCAGCAGCCCAGGGCTACTTCGAAACACCATATATTTT. Translation gives CASSPGLLRNTIYF.

This clone was observed a single time. The chain links TRBV4-1 to TRBJ2-5, with 9 bases aligning to TRBD1. Germline V gene lookup returns CDR1 MGHRA and CDR2 YSYEKL. Losses at the gene ends were 8 bases for V and 4 bases for J; bases not matched to a gene: 8. The length of the CDR3 is 14 residues. The CDR3 coding sequence is TGCGCCAGCGGACAGGGGCGGGGAGGAGAGACCCAGTACTTC. Its protein is CASGQGRGGETQYF.

The chain links TRBV5-1 to TRBJ1-2; 7 bases agree with TRBD1. The length of the CDR3 is 14 residues. Germline lookup yields CDR1 SGHRS and CDR2 YFSETQ. V lost 4 bases, J lost 5 bases, and 8 bases stayed unmatched. For the CDR3, the DNA is TGCGCCAGCAGCCTGATGGACAGGCTATATGGCTACACCTTC. Amino acid sequence: CASSLMDRLYGYTF. The full variable domain, rest sourced from reference TRBV5-1 and TRBJ1-2, is KAGVTQTPRYLIKTRGQQVTLSCSPISGHRSVSWYQQTPGQGLQFLFEYFSETQRNKGNFPGRFSGRQFSNSRSEMNVSTLELGDSALYLCASSLMDRLYGYTFGSGTRLTVV.

The V call is TRBV29-1, the J call TRBJ1-1; D might be TRBD1 (5 bases). The germline gives CDR1 SQVTM, CDR2 ANQGSEA. Trimming removed 7 bases from V and 4 bases from J, with 19 bases in between. This CDR3 comprises 14 residues. The CDR3 coding sequence is TGCAGCGGCCTCGTGCGGGTGGGGGGCACTGAAGCTTTCTTT. Encoded protein: CSGLVRVGGTEAFF.

The chain recombines TRBV28 with TRBJ2-1; 9 bases match TRBD2. The germline V gene has CDR1 MDHEN and CDR2 SYDVKM. With V trimmed by 4 bases and J by 2 bases, 6 bases remained unmatched. This CDR3 contains 16 residues. As DNA, the CDR3 is TGTGCCAGCAGTTCTACCGCTAGCGGGGCCTACAATGAGCAGTTCTTC. As protein: CASSSTASGAYNEQFF.

This chain uses TRBV5-1 with TRBJ2-5; 11 bases align to TRBD2. V gave up 5 bases and J gave up 1 base; unmatched junction bases: 4. The CDR3 is 15 residues long. Looked up from germline, CDR1 is SGHRS and CDR2 is YFSETQ. CDR3 nucleotides: TGCGCCAGCAGTGAGGGGACTAGCGGCCAAGAGACCCAGTACTTC. Its protein is CASSEGTSGQETQYF.

This clone appeared once. This chain joins TRBV3-1 (or the pseudogene TRBV3-2) and TRBJ1-2; the match to TRBD1 covers 9 bases. Germline values: CDR1 LGHDT, CDR2 YNNKEL (reference sequence). The CDR3 sequence is 15 residues long. V dropped 2 bases and J dropped 6; count of bases not matched to a gene: 7. The CDR3, as DNA: TGTGCCAGCAGCCAACCGGGACAGGGAAATGATGGCTACACCTTC. It codes for CASSQPGQGNDGYTF.